This T cell receptor beta chain came from a study of blood T cell repertoires in COVID-19. Study in general: Samples taken during acute and convalescent COVID-19 were collected in the United States, Italy and Spain. In each case, the material was cDNA or gDNA derived from T cells, B-cell-depleted T cells, or PBMCs.

Sequenced by immunoSEQ multiplex PCR; TCRdb stores in-frame clones only, minus some. The sample shows around 140,000 clones, roughly four fifths of them seen only once. This CDR3 region has 16 residues. V was pared by 10 bases and J by 7 bases, with 18 bases of the junction left unmatched. Germline V gene data show CDR1 as LNHDA and CDR2 as SQIVND (reference sequence). Participants came from around 25 US areas, aged about 18 to 89 years. This TCR derives from a woman aged 45-65 years with acute COVID-19. The rearrangement joins TRBV19 to TRBJ2-5; 10 bases match TRBD2. The sample taken for sequencing was PBMCs or T cells enriched from blood (not recorded which). CDR3 DNA: TGTGCCACCCGGCCCCCCGCTAGCGGGAGTTTGATGACCCAGTACTTC. It yields the protein CATRPPASGSLMTQYF.